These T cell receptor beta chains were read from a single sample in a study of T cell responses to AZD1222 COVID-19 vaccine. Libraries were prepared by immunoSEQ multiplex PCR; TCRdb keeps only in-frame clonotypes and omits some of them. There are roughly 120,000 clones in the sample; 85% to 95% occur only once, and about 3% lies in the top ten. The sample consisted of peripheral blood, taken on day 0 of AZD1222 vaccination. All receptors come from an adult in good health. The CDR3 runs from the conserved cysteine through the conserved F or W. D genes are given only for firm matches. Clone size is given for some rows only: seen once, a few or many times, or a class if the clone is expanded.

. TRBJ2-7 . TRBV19 CASSVRVTYEQYF TGTGCCAGTAGTGTCAGGGTTACCTACGAGCAGTACTTC
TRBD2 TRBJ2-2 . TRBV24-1 CATRRGTMGTGELFF TGTGCCACCCGCCGGGGGACTATGGGCACCGGGGAGCTGTTTTTT
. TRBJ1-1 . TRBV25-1 CASRQGRGTEAFF TGTGCCAGCAGACAAGGGAGGGGCACTGAAGCTTTCTTT
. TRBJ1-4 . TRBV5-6 CASSLFGEKLFF TGTGCCAGCAGCTTGTTTGGTGAAAAACTGTTTTTT
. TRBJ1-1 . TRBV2 CASSETWAWGGNTEAFF TGTGCCAGCAGTGAGACTTGGGCATGGGGGGGGAACACTGAAGCTTTCTTT
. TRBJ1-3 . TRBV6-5 CASSYRSSSGNTIYF TGTGCCAGCAGTTACCGGAGTAGCTCTGGAAACACCATATATTTT
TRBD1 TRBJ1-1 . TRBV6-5 CASSRQGRGTEAFF TGTGCCAGCAGCAGACAGGGAAGGGGCACTGAAGCTTTCTTT
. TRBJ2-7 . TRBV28 CASSLSPGTYEQYF TGTGCCAGCAGTTTATCCCCCGGGACCTACGAGCAGTACTTC
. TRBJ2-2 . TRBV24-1 CATSGFPGELFF TGTGCCACCAGTGGTTTTCCCGGGGAGCTGTTTTTT
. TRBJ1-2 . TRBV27 CGKVRGYTF TGTGGTAAGGTTAGGGGCTACACCTTC
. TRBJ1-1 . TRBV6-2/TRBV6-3 CASSYLLEPNTEAFF TGTGCCAGCAGTTACTTACTAGAGCCGAACACTGAAGCTTTCTTT
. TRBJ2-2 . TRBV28 CASSSRGGTGELFF TGTGCCAGCAGTTCCAGGGGAGGGACCGGGGAGCTGTTTTTT
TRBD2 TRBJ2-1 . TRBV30 CAWSDDRLAGFNEQFF TGTGCCTGGAGTGACGACCGGCTAGCGGGCTTCAATGAGCAGTTCTTC
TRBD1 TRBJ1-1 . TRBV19 CASSIRLGGRGDTEAFF TGTGCCAGTAGTATAAGGTTGGGCGGCAGGGGGGACACTGAAGCTTTCTTT
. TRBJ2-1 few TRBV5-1 CASSLANNEQFF TGCGCCAGCAGCTTGGCCAACAATGAGCAGTTCTTC
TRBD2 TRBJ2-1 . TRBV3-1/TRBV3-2 CASSQTRTSGIGNEQFF TGTGCCAGCAGCCAAACTAGGACTAGCGGGATTGGCAATGAGCAGTTCTTC
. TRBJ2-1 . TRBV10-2 CASSETAPWVYNEQFF TGCGCCAGCAGTGAAACCGCTCCGTGGGTATACAATGAGCAGTTCTTC
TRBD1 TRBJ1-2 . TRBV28 CASTQGAEYGYTF TGTGCCAGCACCCAGGGGGCTGAGTATGGCTACACCTTC
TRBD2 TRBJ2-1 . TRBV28 CASSHDLPGTSGSPLDEQFF TGTGCCAGCAGCCACGACCTCCCCGGGACTAGCGGGAGTCCACTCGATGAGCAGTTCTTC
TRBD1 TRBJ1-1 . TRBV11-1 CASSADRDRAFF TGTGCCAGCAGCGCCGACAGGGATAGAGCTTTCTTT
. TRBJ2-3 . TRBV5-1 CASSSVGTDTQYF TGCGCCAGCAGCTCCGTGGGGACAGATACGCAGTATTTT
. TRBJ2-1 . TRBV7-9 CASSSISGDSSYNEQFF TGTGCCAGCAGTTCGATCTCAGGGGATAGCTCCTACAATGAGCAGTTCTTC
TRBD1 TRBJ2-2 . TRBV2 CASRRQGSNTGELFF TGTGCCAGCAGGCGACAGGGATCGAACACCGGGGAGCTGTTTTTT
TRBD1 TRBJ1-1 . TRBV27 CASSDPGTGYTEAFF TGTGCCAGCAGTGACCCCGGGACAGGGTACACTGAAGCTTTCTTT
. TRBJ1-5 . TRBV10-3 CAISVVPPGSNQPQHF TGTGCCATCAGTGTCGTGCCGCCGGGGAGCAATCAGCCCCAGCATTTT
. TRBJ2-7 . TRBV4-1 CASSGSLRATSSYEQYF TGCGCCAGCAGCGGAAGCTTACGGGCCACGAGCTCCTACGAGCAGTACTTC